The 2 T cell receptor beta chains given below trace back to one sample, sequenced in a study of T-cell reconstitution after alpha-beta-depleted transplantation in children. This sample's TCRbeta library carried unique molecular identifier barcodes. TCRdb re-called the PCR reads with MiXCR, one entry per CDR3 protein. The sample lists 200,000 to 300,000 distinct CDR3 sequences, about 24% seen once, with 4.5% to 5.5% in the top ten. The specimen comprised PBMCs, mostly from graft donor cells, sampled 360 days after TCRalphabeta/CD19-depleted stem cell transplant. The source is a female patient younger than 10 who had a stem cell transplant for congenital amegakaryocytic thrombocytopenia, so the T cells may come from the graft donor.

The chain carries TRBV3-1 and TRBJ2-3; 8 bases are a match to TRBD1. After removal of 2 bases from V and 2 bases from J, the junction contained 6 bases not matched to a gene. This CDR3 contains 16 residues. Germline V gives CDR1 LGHDT, CDR2 YNNKEL (reference sequence). As DNA, the CDR3 is TGTGCCAGCAGCCAACCCGACAGGGGATTCACAGATACGCAGTATTTT. Residues: CASSQPDRGFTDTQYF.

The chain employs TRBV20-1 and TRBJ2-3; D remains ambiguous. The ends were cut back, 0 bases at V and 0 bases at J, with 10 bases in the middle. The germline V gene has CDR1 DFQATT and CDR2 SNEGSKA (reference sequence). The CDR3 sequence is 15 residues long. CDR3 sequence (DNA): TGCAGTGCTAGAGACCGCCTGCGAAGCACAGATACGCAGTATTTT. Residues: CSARDRLRSTDTQYF.